The present T cell receptor beta chain was sequenced within a study of T cell changes during pregnancy in multiple sclerosis. The CDR3 consists of 15 residues. Germline CDR1 SGHDN, CDR2 FVKESK. V was pared by 3 bases and J by 3 bases, with 14 bases between. Measured with immunoSEQ multiplex PCR; TCRdb has only the in-frame clones, and not every one. The table records tens of thousands of clones, around 89% of them present only once. The chain recombines TRBV14 with TRBJ2-5; tentatively, D is TRBD2 (6 bases). Sequenced here: peripheral blood, sampled after pregnancy. This clonotype was obtained from a female donor in good health, enrolled as a control in a pregnancy study. CDR3 sequence (DNA): TGTGCCAGCAGCCAGCCCGGACGGACTAAAGAGACCCAGTACTTC. Translated: CASSQPGRTKETQYF. Looking up the rest from reference TRBV14 and TRBJ2-5 gives the full variable domain: EAGVTQFPSHSVIEKGQTVTLRCDPISGHDNLYWYRRVMGKEIKFLLHFVKESKQDESGMPNNRFLAERTGGTYSTLKVQPAELEDSGVYFCASSQPGRTKETQYFGPGTRLLVL.